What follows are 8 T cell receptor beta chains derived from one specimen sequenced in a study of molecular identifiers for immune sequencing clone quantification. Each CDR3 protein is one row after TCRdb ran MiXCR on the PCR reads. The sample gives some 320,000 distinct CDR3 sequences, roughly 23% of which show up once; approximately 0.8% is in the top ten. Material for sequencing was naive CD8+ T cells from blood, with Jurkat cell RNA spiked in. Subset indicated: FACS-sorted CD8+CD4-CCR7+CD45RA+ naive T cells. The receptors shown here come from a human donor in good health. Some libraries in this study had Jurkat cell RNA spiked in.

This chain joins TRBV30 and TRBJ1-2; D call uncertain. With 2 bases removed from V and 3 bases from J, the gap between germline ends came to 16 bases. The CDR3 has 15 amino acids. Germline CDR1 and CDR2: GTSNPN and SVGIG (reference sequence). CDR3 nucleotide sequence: TGTGCCTGGAGTTTGGTGGCCCCTGTCGACTATGGCTACACCTTC. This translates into CAWSLVAPVDYGYTF. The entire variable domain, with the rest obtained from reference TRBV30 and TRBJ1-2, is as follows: SQTIHQWPATLVQPVGSPLSLECTVEGTSNPNLYWYRQAAGRGLQLLFYSVGIGQISSEVPQNLSASRPQDRQFILSSKKLLLSDSGFYLCAWSLVAPVDYGYTFGSGTRLTVV.

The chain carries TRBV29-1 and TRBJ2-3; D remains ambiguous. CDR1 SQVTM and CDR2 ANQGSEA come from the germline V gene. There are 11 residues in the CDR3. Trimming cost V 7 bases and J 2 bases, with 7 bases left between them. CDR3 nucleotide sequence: TGCAGCGGTATTAACACAGATACGCAGTATTTT. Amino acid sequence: CSGINTDTQYF.

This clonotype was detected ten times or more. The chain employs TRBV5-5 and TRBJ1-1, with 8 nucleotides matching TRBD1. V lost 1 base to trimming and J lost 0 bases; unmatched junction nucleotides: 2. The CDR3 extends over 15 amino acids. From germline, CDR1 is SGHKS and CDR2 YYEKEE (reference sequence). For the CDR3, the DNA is TGTGCCAGCAGCTTGCCGGACAGGGTGAACACTGAAGCTTTCTTT. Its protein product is CASSLPDRVNTEAFF.

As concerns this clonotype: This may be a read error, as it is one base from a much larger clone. The CDR3 DNA reads as TGTGCCAGCAGCGTAGGATCTAGCCGGTCCTACAATGAGCAGCTCTTC. Amino acids: CASSVGSSRSYNEQLF. The chain joins TRBV9 to TRBJ2-1; tentatively, D is TRBD2 (5 bases). This CDR3 contains 16 residues. The germline V gene encodes CDR1 SGDLS and CDR2 YYNGEE.

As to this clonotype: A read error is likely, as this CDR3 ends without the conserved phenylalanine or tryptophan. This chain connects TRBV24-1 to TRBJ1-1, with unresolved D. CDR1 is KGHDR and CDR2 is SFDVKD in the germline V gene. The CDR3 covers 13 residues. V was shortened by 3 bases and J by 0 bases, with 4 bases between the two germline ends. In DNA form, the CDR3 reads TGTGCCACCAGTGATGATGTGAACACTGAAGCTTTCCTT. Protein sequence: CATSDDVNTEAFL.

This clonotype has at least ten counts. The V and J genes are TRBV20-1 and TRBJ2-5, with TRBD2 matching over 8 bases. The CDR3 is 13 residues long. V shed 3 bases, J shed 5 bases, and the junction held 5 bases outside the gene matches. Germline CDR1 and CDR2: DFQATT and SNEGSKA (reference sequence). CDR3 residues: CSARPAGEETQYF. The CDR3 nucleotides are TGCAGTGCTAGGCCAGCGGGGGAGGAGACCCAGTACTTC.

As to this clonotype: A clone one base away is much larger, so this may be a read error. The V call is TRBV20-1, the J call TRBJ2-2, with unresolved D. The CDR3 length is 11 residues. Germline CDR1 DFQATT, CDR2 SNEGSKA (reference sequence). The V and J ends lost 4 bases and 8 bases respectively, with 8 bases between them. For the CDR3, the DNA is TGCAGTGCTAAAGTAGGAGGGGAGCTGTTTTTT. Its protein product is CSAKVGGELFF.

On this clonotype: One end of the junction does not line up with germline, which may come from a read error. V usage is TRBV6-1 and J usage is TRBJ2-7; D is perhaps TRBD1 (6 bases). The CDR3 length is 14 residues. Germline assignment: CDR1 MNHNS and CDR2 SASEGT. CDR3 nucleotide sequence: TGTGCCAGCAGTGTTGGGACAACCTACTACAAGCAGTACTTC. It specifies CASSVGTTYYKQYF.